This T cell receptor beta chain appears in the sequencing data of a study of PD-1 blockade in classical Hodgkin lymphoma. The data were produced by immunoSEQ multiplex PCR, yet TCRdb's version contains in-frame clones alone and is incomplete. Altogether over 45,000 clones are present, just under 75% being singletons, with the ten largest covering around 15%. Germline V gives CDR1 SQVTM, CDR2 ANQGSEA. The CDR3 contains 13 residues. V was cut by 3 bases and J by 5 bases, with 13 bases left in between. Every patient was affected by relapse after autologous stem cell transplantation, while exposure to brentuximab vedotin was not uniform. Study-wide points: As was reported, newly diagnosed patients showed lower baseline TCR diversity than healthy donors did.

This clone was counted a few times. The antigen remains undetermined. The sequenced sample was peripheral blood mononuclear cells (PBMCs), obtained before the second cycle of nivolumab. The receptor was isolated from a human donor with classical Hodgkin lymphoma. V is TRBV29-1 and J is TRBJ1-1; a weak D match, TRBD1 (6 bases). The CDR3 sequence is CSVDLQGLTEAFF. CDR3 DNA sequence: TGCAGCGTTGACTTACAGGGCTTAACTGAAGCTTTCTTT.